The 9 T cell receptor beta chains below were found in one sample sequenced in a study of blood T cell repertoires in COVID-19. The data were produced by immunoSEQ multiplex PCR, yet TCRdb's version contains in-frame clones alone and is incomplete. Among about 27,000 clones listed, roughly nine tenths were seen once. Sequencing was done on a sample of peripheral blood. All receptors derive from a human donor with active COVID-19. The donor label of this sample is uncertain.

The chain uses TRBV5-1 and TRBJ2-1; no definite D call. The germline V gene encodes CDR1 SGHRS and CDR2 YFSETQ. CDR3 length equals 14 residues. Trimming cost V 5 bases and J 1 base, with 10 bases left between them. The CDR3 reads CASRRVSSYNEQFF. In DNA form, the CDR3 reads TGCGCCAGCAGGAGAGTGAGTTCCTACAATGAGCAGTTCTTC.

The chain combines TRBV6-5 with TRBJ2-7, with D perhaps TRBD2 (5 bases). Trimming took 6 bases from V and 5 from J, leaving 17 bases between them. The CDR3 extends over 14 amino acids. Germline V gene data show CDR1 as MNHEY and CDR2 as SVGAGI. The CDR3 DNA reads as TGTGCCAGCAGCCGACGGGGAGAGTCGGACGAGCAGTACTTC. As protein: CASSRRGESDEQYF.

This sequence joins TRBV4-3 and TRBJ2-7, with D possibly being TRBD2 (7 bases). Trimming pared 0 bases from V and 4 bases from J, leaving 19 bases between. The CDR3 has 17 amino acids. CDR1 is LGHNA, CDR2 YSLEER, per germline. Here the CDR3 DNA reads TGCGCCAGCAGCCAAGACCTTGGACTAGAAGGGGGGTACGAGCAGTACTTC. It is translated as CASSQDLGLEGGYEQYF.

This clone was found a few times. The chain recombines TRBV28 with TRBJ1-2, with D tentatively TRBD1 (6 bases). CDR3 length equals 11 residues. The V and J ends lost 5 bases and 8 bases respectively, with 9 bases between them. CDR1 is MDHEN and CDR2 is SYDVKM in the germline V gene. The CDR3 here is CASSPGVGYTF. The CDR3 DNA is TGTGCCAGCAGTCCAGGGGTAGGCTACACCTTC.

This clone has just one count. CDR3 DNA: TGCGCCAGCAGCCTCGGGACTAGCGGGGGGTGGGAGACCCAGTACTTC. Translation: CASSLGTSGGWETQYF. The chain joins TRBV5-1 to TRBJ2-5; TRBD2 matches 15 bases. V lost 4 bases, J lost 5 bases, and 6 bases stayed unmatched. The CDR3 has 16 residues. Germline CDR1 SGHRS, CDR2 YFSETQ.

CDR3 nucleotide sequence: TGTGCCAGCAGCTTAGCCCGGTCAGAGACCCAGTACTTC. This sequence encodes CASSLARSETQYF. The chain joins TRBV11-2 to TRBJ2-5; D remains ambiguous. From germline, CDR1 is SGHAT and CDR2 FQNNGV. V lost 1 base to trimming and J lost 4 bases, with 7 bases between them. CDR3 length: 13 amino acids.

The chain uses TRBV19 and TRBJ2-3, with 9 bases fitting TRBD2. This CDR3 spans 17 amino acids. The V and J ends lost 3 bases and 2 bases, in that order; junction bases with no gene match: 9. Germline V gene sequence: CDR1 LNHDA, CDR2 SQIVND (reference sequence). CDR3 DNA sequence: TGTGCCAGTAGTATTCTCCTGGCGGGAGGGCCCACAGATACGCAGTATTTT. Its protein product is CASSILLAGGPTDTQYF.

The V call is TRBV6-5, the J call TRBJ2-5; 12 bases align to TRBD1. The CDR3 consists of 15 residues. Germline V CDR1 and CDR2: MNHEY, SVGAGI. V lost 6 bases to trimming and J lost 4 bases; unmatched junction nucleotides: 6. CDR3 in amino acids: CASRKGQGAVETQYF. The CDR3 nucleotides are TGTGCCAGCAGAAAGGGACAGGGGGCCGTAGAGACCCAGTACTTC.

CDR3 region: CASSYGTGILHYGYTF. The CDR3 coding sequence is TGTGCCAGCAGTTACGGAACAGGGATTTTACACTATGGCTACACCTTC. This chain connects TRBV6-5 to TRBJ1-2; D may be TRBD1 (6 bases). The germline CDR1 and CDR2 sequences are MNHEY and SVGAGI. V lost 2 bases and J lost 3, with 16 bases in between. The CDR3 sequence is 16 residues long.